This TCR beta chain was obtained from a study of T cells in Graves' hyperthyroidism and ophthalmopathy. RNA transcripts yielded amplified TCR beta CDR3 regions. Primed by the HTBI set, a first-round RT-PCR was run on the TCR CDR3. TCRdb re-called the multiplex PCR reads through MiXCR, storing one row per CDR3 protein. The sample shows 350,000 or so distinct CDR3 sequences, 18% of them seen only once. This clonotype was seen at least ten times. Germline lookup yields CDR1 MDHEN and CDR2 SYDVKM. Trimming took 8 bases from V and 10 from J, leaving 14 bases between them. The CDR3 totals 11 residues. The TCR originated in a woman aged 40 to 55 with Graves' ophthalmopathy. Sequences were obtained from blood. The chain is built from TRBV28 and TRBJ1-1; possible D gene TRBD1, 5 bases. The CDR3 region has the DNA TGTGCCAGCTTAAGTGTCGGGGGAGCTTTCTTT. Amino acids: CASLSVGGAFF.